This T cell receptor beta chain was found in a study of T-cell reconstitution after alpha-beta-depleted transplantation in children. Unique molecular identifiers were used to barcode this TCRbeta library. TCRdb itself ran the PCR reads through MiXCR, one entry per CDR3 protein. This table holds about 540,000 distinct CDR3 sequences, approximately 30% found once. On this clonotype: Its antigen remains unidentified.

Findings and limits, study-wide: Several hundred expanded graft clones reportedly were the source of alpha-beta T cells about two months after transplant.

Trimming removed 2 bases at V and 7 bases at J, with 6 bases between. The CDR3 totals 13 residues. CDR1 is MNHEY, CDR2 SMNVEV, per germline (reference sequence). This chain uses TRBV27 with TRBJ1-6; D is unresolved. This receptor was taken from a boy under three years old with Wiskott-Aldrich syndrome, due to receive a stem cell transplant. The specimen comprised PBMCs, sampled before TCRalphabeta/CD19-depleted stem cell transplant. CDR3 nucleotides: TGTGCCAGCAGTTTAGATTGGAATTCACCCCTCCACTTT. Its translation is CASSLDWNSPLHF.